The 28 T cell receptor beta chains reported below all come from one sample, sequenced in a study of cytomegalovirus exposure and HLA in healthy donors. The PCR made use of 60 Vbeta and 13 Jbeta primers. Sequenced by immunoSEQ multiplex PCR; TCRdb stores in-frame clones only, minus some. The sample lists 130,000 or so clones, roughly 66% seen once, with 6.5% in the top ten. The sample consisted of PBMCs. The source of these receptors is a woman aged 55-69 years in good health and CMV-seronegative.

CDR3 residues: CASRGSGANTGELFF. CDR3 DNA: TGTGCCAGCAGGGGTAGCGGGGCAAACACCGGGGAGCTGTTTTTT. The chain joins TRBV6-7 to TRBJ2-2; 8 bases are a match to TRBD2. TRBV6-7 is noted as an ORF with a role that remains uncertain. The CDR3 totals 15 residues. J lost 2 bases, V lost 6 bases, and 5 bases had no gene match.

The gene calls are TRBV11-2 and TRBJ2-2; 12 bases agree with TRBD2. Germline loops: CDR1 SGHAT, CDR2 FQNNGV. This CDR3 spans 16 amino acids. V lost 5 bases to trimming and J lost 5 bases; unmatched junction nucleotides: 6. CDR3: CASSRRLAGGTGELFF. In DNA form, the CDR3 reads TGTGCCAGCAGCCGGAGGCTAGCGGGAGGGACCGGGGAGCTGTTTTTT.

This clone was found a few times. J is TRBJ1-6 and V is TRBV2; D perhaps matches TRBD1 (6 bases). CDR1 and CDR2 from the germline V gene are SNHLY and FYNNEI. The CDR3 sequence is 13 residues long. V dropped 6 bases and J dropped 8 bases, with 11 bases sitting between them. CDR3 amino acids: CASSPHRDSPLHF. The CDR3 bases are TGTGCCAGCAGCCCCCACAGGGATTCACCCCTCCACTTT.

Comments on this clone: At one boundary the junction diverges from the germline segment, which might be a read error. The V gene is TRBV19, the J gene TRBJ2-3; D perhaps matches TRBD2 (6 bases). In germline, CDR1 is LNHDA, CDR2 SQIVND (reference sequence). The CDR3 contains 15 residues. CDR3: CASSRNSGFTDTQCF. The CDR3 region has the DNA TGTGCCAGTAGTAGGAATAGCGGATTCACAGATACGCAGTGTTTT.

This chain links TRBV7-6 with TRBJ2-5, with unresolved D. V was clipped by 0 bases and J by 4 bases, with 9 bases between them. CDR1 and CDR2 (germline): SGHVS, FNYEAQ. This CDR3 spans 14 amino acids. The chain's CDR3 is CASSLAPSAETQYF. As DNA, the CDR3 is TGTGCCAGCAGCTTAGCACCTAGTGCAGAGACCCAGTACTTC.

The gene calls are TRBV12-5 and TRBJ2-6; D is uncertain. The CDR3 has 13 amino acids. CDR1 LGHNT and CDR2 FRNRAP come from the germline V gene. The germline V and J ends were trimmed by 6 bases and 2 bases, with 5 bases remaining between them. The CDR3 protein is CASGIAGANVLTF. The CDR3 DNA follows: TGTGCTAGTGGCATAGCTGGGGCCAACGTCCTGACTTTC.

The chain combines TRBV10-3 with TRBJ1-3; D possibly corresponds to TRBD1 (6 bases). V lost 10 bases, J lost 0 bases, and 13 bases lay in between. Germline-derived CDR1 and CDR2 are ENHRY and SYGVKD. CDR3 length equals 14 residues. In DNA, the CDR3 is TGTGCCAGCGCACAGGGATTCTCTGGAAACACCATATATTTT. Translating it yields CASAQGFSGNTIYF.

This clone was picked up a small number of times. This chain connects TRBV10-3 to TRBJ1-2; 10 bases line up with TRBD1. CDR3 length: 16 residues. Per the germline V gene, CDR1 is ENHRY and CDR2 is SYGVKD. V lost 5 bases and J lost 2; bases outside the gene matches: 8. CDR3 sequence (DNA): TGTGCCATCAGTTCGGACAGGGGGATTGGGAACTATGGCTACACCTTC. This gives the protein CAISSDRGIGNYGYTF.

This clone was recorded many times. V is TRBV29-1 and J is TRBJ1-5; TRBD1 might be the D (5 bases). Germline V lookup: CDR1 SQVTM, CDR2 ANQGSEA. V lost 0 bases and J 4 bases, leaving 13 bases between the germline ends. The CDR3 totals 15 residues. The CDR3 is CSVEDRRRGNQPQHF. The CDR3, as DNA: TGCAGCGTTGAAGATAGGAGGAGGGGAAATCAGCCCCAGCATTTT.

The J gene is TRBJ2-1, the V gene TRBV10-3; 8 nucleotides align to TRBD2. V lost 2 bases and J lost 6; bases outside the gene matches: 6. This CDR3 has 15 amino acids. CDR1 and CDR2 from the germline V gene are ENHRY and SYGVKD. Written as DNA, the CDR3 is TGTGCCATCAGTGAGCAGGGTCTAGCGGGCAATGAGCAGTTCTTC. Its protein is CAISEQGLAGNEQFF.

The chain couples TRBV28 to TRBJ1-5; possibly TRBD1 for D (5 bases). The V gene's germline CDR1 is MDHEN and CDR2 SYDVKM. Trimming took 5 bases from V and 0 from J, leaving 20 bases between them. This CDR3 comprises 18 residues. The CDR3 region is CASSPPRGIGNSNQPQHF. The DNA of the CDR3 is TGTGCCAGCAGTCCACCCCGGGGGATTGGGAATAGCAATCAGCCCCAGCATTTT. Looking up the rest from reference TRBV28 and TRBJ1-5 gives the full variable domain: DVKVTQSSRYLVKRTGEKVFLECVQDMDHENMFWYRQDPGLGLRLIYFSYDVKMKEKGDIPEGYSVSREKKERFSLILESASTNQTSMYLCASSPPRGIGNSNQPQHFGDGTRLSIL.

The chain links TRBV5-4 to TRBJ2-1; TRBD2 aligns across 13 bases. J gave up 9 bases and V 3 bases, and 12 bases lay outside the gene matches. The CDR3 loop spans 17 amino acids. Germline values: CDR1 SGHNT, CDR2 YYREEE (reference sequence). The CDR3 DNA follows: TGTGCCAGCAGCTCAAACCAACTAGCGGGAGGGCCAGTTGAGCAGTTCTTC. Residues: CASSSNQLAGGPVEQFF.

The chain employs TRBV5-8 and TRBJ2-7, with 8 bases that match TRBD2. The CDR3 totals 16 residues. CDR1 is SGHTS and CDR2 is YDEGEE in the germline V gene. The trim removed 1 base at V and 0 bases at J, leaving 6 bases unmatched. The CDR3 DNA follows: TGTGCCAGCAGCTTGCGGCGCGGGAGGCCCTCCTACGAGCAGTACTTC. As protein: CASSLRRGRPSYEQYF.

Only one count was recorded for this clone. The chain links TRBV7-2 to TRBJ2-3, with D possibly matching TRBD2 (5 bases). Germline loops: CDR1 SGHTA, CDR2 FQGNSA. Trimming removed 1 base at V and 5 bases at J, with 10 bases between. This CDR3 has 14 residues. The CDR3 spells CASSLDPGVDTQYF. CDR3 coding DNA: TGTGCCAGCAGCTTAGATCCCGGGGTAGATACGCAGTATTTT.

The rearrangement uses TRBV6-5 and TRBJ2-2; D might be TRBD1 (6 bases). Trimming took off 6 bases at V and 4 bases at J, with 12 bases between the two ends. Germline V CDR1 and CDR2: MNHEY, SVGAGI. The CDR3 extends over 14 amino acids. The DNA of the CDR3 is TGTGCCAGCAGAGAAGTGGGGGCCACCGGGGAGCTGTTTTTT. Amino acid sequence: CASREVGATGELFF.

This clone appeared a single time. This rearrangement joins TRBV6-5 to TRBJ1-6; 7 bases match TRBD1. CDR3 length: 15 amino acids. With 7 bases clipped from V and 2 bases from J, the junction kept 5 bases outside the gene matches. Germline V gene sequence: CDR1 MNHEY, CDR2 SVGAGI. CDR3 sequence reads: CASTTTGTYNSPLHF. CDR3 coding DNA: TGTGCCAGCACCACGACAGGGACCTATAATTCACCCCTCCACTTT.

The genes are TRBV5-1 and TRBJ2-2; possible D gene TRBD1, 7 bases. Between the trimmed V and J ends, which lost 7 bases and 4 bases, there was a span of 14 bases. Germline CDR1 SGHRS, CDR2 YFSETQ. The CDR3 is made up of 14 amino acids. The CDR3 loop is CASQGGGGTGELFF. CDR3 coding DNA: TGCGCCAGCCAAGGAGGGGGCGGCACCGGGGAGCTGTTTTTT.

CDR3 sequence reads: CASSFRTGDTGELFF. The CDR3 region has the DNA TGCGCCAGCAGCTTCCGGACGGGGGACACCGGGGAGCTGTTTTTT. The chain employs TRBV5-1 and TRBJ2-2; tentative D call: TRBD2 (6 bases). Per the germline V gene, CDR1 is SGHRS and CDR2 is YFSETQ. This CDR3 is 15 amino acids long. V lost 2 bases and J lost 3, with 11 bases in between.

This clone came up once. The V gene is TRBV6-1, the J gene TRBJ1-4; the D gene is possibly TRBD1 (6 bases). The CDR3 spans 14 residues. V lost 3 bases and J 4 bases, leaving 9 bases between the germline ends. Germline V gene sequence: CDR1 MNHNS, CDR2 SASEGT. DNA for the CDR3: TGTGCCAGCAGTGAGGGGGCGCATAATGAAAAACTGTTTTTT. Protein: CASSEGAHNEKLFF.

This clone was recorded once. The rearrangement links TRBV18 to TRBJ2-5; 7 bases are a match to TRBD2. This CDR3 spans 14 amino acids. V lost 1 base, J lost 4 bases, and 3 bases stayed unmatched. Germline V lookup: CDR1 KGHSH, CDR2 LQKENI. The CDR3, as DNA: TGTGCCAGCTCACCACGCGGGAGTTCAGAGACCCAGTACTTC. It specifies CASSPRGSSETQYF.

In its sample, this clone was seen a few times. The chain combines TRBV5-1 with TRBJ2-3; maybe TRBD2 (5 bases). Germline V gives CDR1 SGHRS, CDR2 YFSETQ. V was pared by 2 bases and J by 2 bases, with 12 bases between. The CDR3 runs 15 residues. The CDR3 region is CASSLRGTPTDTQYF. DNA for the CDR3: TGCGCCAGCAGCTTACGGGGAACTCCCACAGATACGCAGTATTTT.

This clone was counted once. The chain uses TRBV6-1 and TRBJ1-5; perhaps TRBD1 as D (5 bases). V was trimmed by 2 bases and J by 3 bases, leaving 11 bases between them. The CDR3 runs to 15 residues. The germline CDR1 and CDR2 sequences are MNHNS and SASEGT. The DNA for the CDR3 is TGTGCCAGCAGTGAATGGGGCAGAATCAATCAGCCCCAGCATTTT. It encodes CASSEWGRINQPQHF.

Regarding this clone: The missing conserved phenylalanine or tryptophan at the end of this CDR3 makes a read error likely. The gene calls are TRBV19 and TRBJ1-2; 11 positions agree with TRBD1. V dropped 4 bases and J dropped 8; count of bases not matched to a gene: 6. The CDR3 loop spans 14 amino acids. Germline CDR1 LNHDA, CDR2 SQIVND (reference sequence). The CDR3 is CASSTGQGAGGYTL. The CDR3 DNA sequence: TGTGCCAGTAGTACCGGACAGGGGGCGGGAGGCTACACCCTC.

V is TRBV19 and J is TRBJ2-1; 9 bases are shared with TRBD2. The germline V gene has CDR1 LNHDA and CDR2 SQIVND (reference sequence). After removal of 5 bases from V and 10 bases from J, the junction contained 6 bases not matched to a gene. There are 13 residues in the CDR3. This CDR3 is CASSVLRGGEQFF. The CDR3 nucleotides read TGTGCCAGTAGTGTCCTGCGGGGGGGCGAGCAGTTCTTC.

This rearrangement joins TRBV5-1 to TRBJ2-5, with TRBD2 matching over 10 bases. Gene TRBJ2-7 matches the end of the DNA better, so the J call may be wrong. This CDR3 contains 15 residues. Germline-derived CDR1 and CDR2 are SGHRS and YFSETQ. CDR3 nucleotide sequence: TGCGCCAGCAGCTTGTGGGCTAGCGGGAGTTACGAGCAGTACTTC. Translating it yields CASSLWASGSYEQYF.

This clone appeared a few times. The rearrangement uses TRBV5-6 and TRBJ2-1; D remains unclear. Germline CDR1 SGHDT, CDR2 YYEEEE. Trimming took 4 bases from V and 8 from J, leaving 10 bases between them. The length of the CDR3 is 12 residues. In DNA, the CDR3 is TGTGCCAGCAGCGCCCCCGGTGATGAGCAGTTCTTC. Translation: CASSAPGDEQFF.

The sample holds a few counts of this clone. J is TRBJ2-7 and V is TRBV5-1; 9 bases are shared with TRBD2. The CDR3 sequence is 17 residues long. With 0 bases clipped from V and 0 bases from J, the junction kept 7 bases outside the gene matches. The germline gives CDR1 SGHRS, CDR2 YFSETQ. In DNA, the CDR3 is TGCGCCAGCAGCTTGGGCGGGGGGGGCGTTAGCTCCTACGAGCAGTACTTC. Translating gives CASSLGGGGVSSYEQYF.

The rearrangement joins TRBV7-2 to TRBJ1-3; 8 bases match TRBD1. CDR1 is SGHTA, CDR2 FQGNSA, per germline. The V gene end was trimmed by 3 bases and the J gene end by 4 bases; junction bases not matched to a gene: 11. This CDR3 has 17 residues. The CDR3 coding sequence is TGTGCCAGCAGCTTCAACTCAGGACAGGGAAGGGGAAACACCATATATTTT. Residues: CASSFNSGQGRGNTIYF.